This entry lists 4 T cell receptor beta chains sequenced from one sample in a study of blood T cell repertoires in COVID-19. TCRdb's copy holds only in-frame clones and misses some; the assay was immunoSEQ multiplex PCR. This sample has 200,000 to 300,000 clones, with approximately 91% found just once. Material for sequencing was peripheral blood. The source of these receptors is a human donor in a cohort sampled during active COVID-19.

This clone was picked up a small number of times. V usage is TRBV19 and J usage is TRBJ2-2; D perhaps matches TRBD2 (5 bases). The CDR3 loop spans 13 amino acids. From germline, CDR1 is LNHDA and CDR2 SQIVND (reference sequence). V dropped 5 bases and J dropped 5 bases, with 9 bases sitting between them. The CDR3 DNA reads TGTGCCAGTAGTCGAGGGATAACCGGGGAGCTGTTTTTT. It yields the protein CASSRGITGELFF.

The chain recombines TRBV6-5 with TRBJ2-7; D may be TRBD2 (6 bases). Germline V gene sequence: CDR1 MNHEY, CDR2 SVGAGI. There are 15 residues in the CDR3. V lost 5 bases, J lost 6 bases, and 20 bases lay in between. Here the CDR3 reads CASSQDRVSGREQYF. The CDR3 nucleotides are TGTGCCAGCAGTCAGGACCGGGTCAGCGGGCGCGAGCAGTACTTC.

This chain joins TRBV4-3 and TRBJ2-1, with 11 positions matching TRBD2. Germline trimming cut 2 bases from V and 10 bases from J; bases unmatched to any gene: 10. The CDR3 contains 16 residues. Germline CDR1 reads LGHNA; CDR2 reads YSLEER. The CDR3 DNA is TGCGCCAGCAGCCAACCCCTAGCGGGAGGAGTGGAAGAGCAGTTCTTC. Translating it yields CASSQPLAGGVEEQFF.

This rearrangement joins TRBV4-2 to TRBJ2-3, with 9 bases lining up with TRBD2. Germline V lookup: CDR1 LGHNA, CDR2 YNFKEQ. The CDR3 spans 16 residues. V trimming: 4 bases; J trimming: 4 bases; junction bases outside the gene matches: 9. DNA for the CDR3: TGTGCCAGCAGCCGGGTCTCCTTAGCGGGAGCAGATACGCAGTATTTT. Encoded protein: CASSRVSLAGADTQYF.